Reported below is one T cell receptor beta chain. The target antigen is unknown. This CDR3 is 12 amino acids long. The germline V gene has CDR1 KGHDR and CDR2 SFDVKD. V was trimmed by 4 bases and J by 11 bases, leaving 11 bases between them. These data originate in a study of T cell responses to AZD1222 COVID-19 vaccine. Here immunoSEQ multiplex PCR was the method, and the copy in TCRdb shows in-frame clones only, minus some. The repertoire includes roughly 120,000 clones, about 81% of them detected once, and 4% to 5% sits in the top ten. Whole-study results and caveats: There were mostly white British donors and more females than males, and clonal diversity was possibly underestimated. The span of vaccine-associated CD4 TCRs extended across spike, with dominance at 160-218 and 743-854.

The TCR originated in an adult in good health. V gene TRBV24-1 combines with J gene TRBJ1-5; TRBD1 is a possible D gene (5 bases). The sequencing used peripheral blood, collected on day 0 of AZD1222 vaccination. CDR3: CATSEGDRTQHF. In nucleotides, the CDR3 is TGTGCCACCAGTGAGGGGGACCGTACCCAGCATTTT.